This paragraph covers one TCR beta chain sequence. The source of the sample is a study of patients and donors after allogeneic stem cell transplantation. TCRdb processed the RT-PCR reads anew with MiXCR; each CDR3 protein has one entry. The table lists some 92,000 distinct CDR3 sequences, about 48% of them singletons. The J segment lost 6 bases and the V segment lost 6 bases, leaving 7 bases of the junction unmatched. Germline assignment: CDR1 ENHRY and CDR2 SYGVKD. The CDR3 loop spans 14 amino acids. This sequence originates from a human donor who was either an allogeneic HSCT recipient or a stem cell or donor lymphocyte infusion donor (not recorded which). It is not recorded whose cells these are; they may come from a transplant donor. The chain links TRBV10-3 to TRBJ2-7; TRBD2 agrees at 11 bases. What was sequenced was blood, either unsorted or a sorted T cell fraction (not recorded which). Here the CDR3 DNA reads TGTGCCATCAGCGATACTAGCGGGAGCATCGAGCAGTACTTC. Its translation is CAISDTSGSIEQYF.